Listed here are 10 T cell receptor beta chains from one sample, sequenced in a study of blood T cell repertoires in COVID-19. The repertoire was sequenced with immunoSEQ multiplex PCR; TCRdb's copy has only in-frame clones and lacks some. The sample carries 200,000 or so clones, 80% to 85% recorded once. The sequencing input was peripheral blood. The receptors stem from a young woman with acute or convalescent COVID-19.

This CDR3 is CASSAGYEQYF. The DNA of the CDR3 is TGCGCCAGCAGTGCGGGCTACGAGCAGTACTTC. The chain combines TRBV10-1 with TRBJ2-7, with D unclear. Trimming stripped 4 bases from V and 3 bases from J, with 4 bases between. CDR3 length: 11 amino acids. Germline loops: CDR1 WNHNN, CDR2 SYGVQD (reference sequence).

About this clone: An end of the junction does not agree with germline; a read error may underlie this. The chain links TRBV6-6 to TRBJ1-1; 9 bases agree with TRBD1. The CDR3 sequence is 12 residues long. Germline-derived CDR1 and CDR2 are MNHNY and SVGAGI (reference sequence). CDR3 residues: CASSPRDRVVLF. Here the CDR3 DNA reads TGTGCCAGCAGCCCCCGGGACAGGGTGGTTCTCTTT.

The chain has TRBV9 and TRBJ1-1; TRBD1 matches 11 bases. Germline V gives CDR1 SGDLS, CDR2 YYNGEE. The CDR3 length is 14 residues. Losses at the gene ends were 3 bases for V and 3 bases for J; bases not matched to a gene: 1. CDR3 sequence reads: CASSGTGGDTEAFF. For the CDR3, the DNA is TGTGCCAGCAGCGGGACAGGGGGCGACACTGAAGCTTTCTTT. Complete variable domain (other parts from reference TRBV9 and TRBJ1-1): DSGVTQTPKHLITATGQRVTLRCSPRSGDLSVYWYQQSLDQGLQFLIQYYNGEERAKGNILERFSAQQFPDLHSELNLSSLELGDSALYFCASSGTGGDTEAFFGQGTRLTVV.

V usage is TRBV19 and J usage is TRBJ1-1; a weak D match, TRBD1 (6 bases). Germline V gives CDR1 LNHDA, CDR2 SQIVND (reference sequence). V lost 5 bases, J lost 1 base, and 11 bases lay in between. This CDR3 comprises 14 residues. DNA for the CDR3: TGTGCCAGTAGTTTTCACAGGGAGAACACTGAAGCTTTCTTT. Protein sequence: CASSFHRENTEAFF.

The chain recombines TRBV24-1 with TRBJ2-2; TRBD2 agrees at 8 bases. This CDR3 region has 17 residues. Germline trimming cut 2 bases from V and 7 bases from J; bases unmatched to any gene: 11. The germline V gene encodes CDR1 KGHDR and CDR2 SFDVKD. The CDR3 loop is CATSDSGLATTIGELFF. In DNA form, the CDR3 reads TGTGCCACCAGTGATTCTGGACTAGCAACAACGATCGGGGAGCTGTTTTTT.

The V call is TRBV6-6, the J call TRBJ1-5; maybe TRBD1 (5 bases). The CDR3 is 15 amino acids. Germline CDR1 and CDR2: MNHNY and SVGAGI (reference sequence). The ends were cut back, 6 bases at V and 6 bases at J, with 18 bases in the middle. CDR3 coding DNA: TGTGCCAGCAGGGGTGGGGAGGGGATTTCTCAGCCCCAGCATTTT. Its translation: CASRGGEGISQPQHF.

Only one count was recorded for this clone. In nucleotides, the CDR3 is TGTGCCAGCAGCCAGGAGACAGGGGGCGGGATAGCTTTCTTT. Translated, it gives CASSQETGGGIAFF. The genes are TRBV4-2 and TRBJ1-1; 10 bases map to TRBD1. Germline V gene lookup returns CDR1 LGHNA and CDR2 YNFKEQ. V lost 3 bases and J lost 10; bases outside the gene matches: 8. The CDR3 covers 14 residues.

The chain carries TRBV4-3 and TRBJ2-1; 9 bases line up with TRBD2. V gave up 4 bases and J gave up 4 bases; unmatched junction bases: 5. Per the germline V gene, CDR1 is LGHNA and CDR2 is YSLEER. The CDR3 has 15 residues. In DNA form, the CDR3 reads TGCGCCAGCAGCCGATTAGCGGGAGCGTACAATGAGCAGTTCTTC. It codes for CASSRLAGAYNEQFF.

This clone appeared a few times. V gene TRBV21-1 combines with J gene TRBJ1-2. TRBV21-1 is listed as a pseudogene. The CDR3 totals 15 residues. The CDR3 DNA reads TGTGCCAGCAGCATTCGAGATGGGAGGGACTATGGCTACACCTTC. Translation: CASSIRDGRDYGYTF.

This clone was counted between two and nine times. J is TRBJ2-1 and V is TRBV15; D may be TRBD2 (6 bases). Germline V gene sequence: CDR1 LNHNV, CDR2 YYDKDF (reference sequence). The V end was cut by 6 bases, the J end by 2 bases, with 11 bases between. This CDR3 has 14 amino acids. CDR3 sequence reads: CATSSGEAYNEQFF. CDR3 bases: TGTGCCACCAGTTCGGGGGAAGCCTACAATGAGCAGTTCTTC.